These 9 T cell receptor beta chains came from one sample sequenced in a study of T cells expressing NK-cell markers. TCRdb processed the 5' RACE reads again and assigns one entry to each CDR3 protein, with no DNA. Recorded here are hundreds of thousands of distinct CDR3 sequences; the top ten clones represent 5% to 5.5%. Specimen: blood T cells: a sorted CD56 or NKG2C T cell subset, CD4+ or CD8+ T cells, or bulk PBMC T cells (not recorded which). The receptor set was obtained from a man aged 18-75 years in good health.

The rearrangement joins TRBV6-1 to TRBJ2-7; the D call of TRBD2 rests on TCRdb alone, since no DNA is present to check it. Germline lookup yields CDR1 MNHNS and CDR2 SASEGT. This CDR3 is 15 amino acids long. The CDR3 sequence: CASRGPGEGGGEQYF.

The chain's CDR3 is CSVGEGQGATDTQYF. The chain carries TRBV29-1 and TRBJ2-3; the D call of TRBD1 rests on TCRdb alone, since no DNA is present to check it. The germline V gene encodes CDR1 SQVTM and CDR2 ANQGSEA. The CDR3 spans 15 residues.

The chain uses TRBV11-1 and TRBJ2-1; TCRdb's D call, TRBD2, is unchecked because there is no DNA. Germline V gene lookup returns CDR1 SGHAT and CDR2 FQDESV (reference sequence). The CDR3 sequence is 20 residues long. CDR3 residues: CASSLFRGLAGGTEYNEQFF.

The CDR3 loop is CASSGGGNDEKLFF. The chain has TRBV6-1 and TRBJ1-4. Germline CDR1 is MNHNS and CDR2 is SASEGT. This CDR3 contains 14 residues.

This chain connects TRBV21-1 to TRBJ2-2; TCRdb proposes TRBD1, but this gene call is untestable without DNA. TRBV21-1 is a pseudogene. The CDR3 loop spans 19 amino acids. The CDR3 loop is CASSKEKTGGRGRTGELFF.

The J gene is TRBJ2-5, the V gene TRBV5-1; there is no DNA to check the TCRdb D call of TRBD1. The CDR3 consists of 14 residues. Germline CDR1 reads SGHRS; CDR2 reads YFSETQ. The CDR3 sequence: CASGRDSLRETQYF.

The V call is TRBV5-1, the J call TRBJ2-3; TCRdb gives TRBD1 as the D gene, but with no DNA this cannot be confirmed. The CDR3 is 17 residues long. Germline V gene data show CDR1 as SGHRS and CDR2 as YFSETQ. CDR3 protein: CASSLGRTGASTDTQYF.

The chain is built from TRBV12-3 or TRBV12-4 and TRBJ2-2; TCRdb selects TRBD1, and the lack of DNA leaves this call unchecked. The CDR3 contains 15 residues. The CDR3 region is CASRKATGYVGELFF.

The chain uses TRBV7-8 and TRBJ2-7; the D call of TRBD1 rests on TCRdb alone, since no DNA is present to check it. The CDR3 runs to 16 residues. The germline gives CDR1 SGHVS, CDR2 FQNEAQ. CDR3 sequence reads: CASSPLGGQSSYEQYF. Drawing the rest from reference TRBV7-8 and TRBJ2-7, the complete variable domain is GAGVSQSPRYKVAKRGQDVALRCDPISGHVSLFWYQQALGQGPEFLTYFQNEAQLDKSGLPSDRFFAERPEGSVSTLKIQRTQQEDSAVYLCASSPLGGQSSYEQYFGPGTRLTVT.